One sample yielded the 27 T cell receptor beta chains listed below, sequenced in a study of shared clonotypes between healthy human individuals. Produced via immunoSEQ multiplex PCR; TCRdb's table is partial and in-frame only. The table lists roughly 500,000 clones, 76% of them singletons. Sequencing input: PBMCs. Every receptor here comes from a woman in her 40s in good health. Some clones in this sample may be carry-over from other donors' samples.

The chain employs TRBV11-1 and TRBJ2-2; 9 bases agree with TRBD1. The V and J ends lost 5 bases and 2 bases, in that order; junction bases with no gene match: 3. Looked up from germline, CDR1 is SGHAT and CDR2 is FQDESV (reference sequence). The CDR3 has 15 residues. CDR3 sequence reads: CASSRDRVNTGELFF. The DNA for the CDR3 is TGTGCCAGCAGCCGGGACAGGGTAAACACCGGGGAGCTGTTTTTT. Based on the CDR3 plus reference TRBV11-1 and TRBJ2-2, the full variable domain is EAEVAQSPRYKITEKSQAVAFWCDPISGHATLYWYRQILGQGPELLVQFQDESVVDDSQLPKDRFSAERLKGVDSTLKIQPAELGDSAMYLCASSRDRVNTGELFFGEGSRLTVL.

This clone was picked up a small number of times. The chain recombines TRBV9 with TRBJ1-2; tentatively, D is TRBD1 (5 bases). The V end lost 0 bases, the J end lost 8 bases, and 8 bases lay between the germline ends. Germline V gives CDR1 SGDLS, CDR2 YYNGEE. This CDR3 spans 12 amino acids. The CDR3 nucleotides are TGTGCCAGCAGCGTAGCAGGGTACGGCTACACCTTC. This gives the protein CASSVAGYGYTF.

V is TRBV30 and J is TRBJ2-7, with 7 bases lining up with TRBD2. Germline V lookup: CDR1 GTSNPN, CDR2 SVGIG (reference sequence). The length of the CDR3 is 13 residues. The ends lost 0 bases at V and 8 bases at J; junction bases unmatched: 7. CDR3 amino acids: CAWSVGLAEKQYF. The CDR3, as DNA: TGTGCCTGGAGTGTTGGGCTAGCGGAAAAGCAGTACTTC.

The chain employs TRBV30 and TRBJ2-2, with D maybe TRBD2 (6 bases). The CDR3 is made up of 16 amino acids. Germline V gene data show CDR1 as GTSNPN and CDR2 as SVGIG (reference sequence). Between the trimmed V and J ends, which lost 2 bases and 7 bases, there was a span of 20 bases. Here the CDR3 DNA reads TGTGCCTGGAGTCCCGTCTGGGGAGGTGGAAACGGGGAGCTGTTTTTT. Translating gives CAWSPVWGGGNGELFF.

This clone came up a few times. This chain uses TRBV7-3 with TRBJ2-1, with TRBD2 matching 8 bases. Unmatched junction bases numbered 10, after V lost 6 bases and J lost 6 bases. Germline CDR1 and CDR2: SGHTA and FQGTGA. The CDR3 loop spans 15 amino acids. The CDR3 DNA sequence: TGTGCCAGCAGTTACAGGCGGGAGGTTCCCAATGAGCAGTTCTTC. Translated: CASSYRREVPNEQFF. Filled out from reference TRBV7-3 and TRBJ2-1, the complete variable domain reads GAGVSQTPSNKVTEKGKYVELRCDPISGHTALYWYRQSLGQGPEFLIYFQGTGAADDSGLPNDRFFAVRPEGSVSTLKIQRTERGDSAVYLCASSYRREVPNEQFFGPGTRLTVL.

This chain uses TRBV5-1 with TRBJ2-1, with TRBD2 matching over 14 bases. The CDR3 totals 15 residues. Unmatched junction bases numbered 5, after V lost 4 bases and J lost 8 bases. Germline V lookup: CDR1 SGHRS, CDR2 YFSETQ. CDR3 sequence: CASSTRLAGGYEQFF. CDR3 DNA: TGCGCCAGCAGCACGCGACTAGCGGGAGGGTATGAGCAGTTCTTC.

This chain uses TRBV18 with TRBJ2-2; tentative D call: TRBD1 (6 bases). CDR3 length: 17 residues. The V end was cut by 2 bases, the J end by 0 bases, with 13 bases between. Germline V gives CDR1 KGHSH, CDR2 LQKENI. This CDR3 is CASSPFTGQSNTGELFF. CDR3 nucleotide sequence: TGTGCCAGCTCACCATTCACAGGGCAATCGAACACCGGGGAGCTGTTTTTT.

A note on this clone: A far more abundant clone sits one base away, making this likely a read error. The V gene is TRBV6-1, the J gene TRBJ2-7, with unresolved D. V lost 3 bases and J lost 2, with 14 bases in between. Germline CDR1 is MNHNS and CDR2 is SASEGT. This CDR3 region has 15 residues. The CDR3 nucleotides read TGTGCCAGCAGTGATCCGACTGGCGGACCCTACGAGCAGTACTTC. Its translation: CASSDPTGGPYEQYF.

CDR3 DNA sequence: TGTGCCAGCAGCTTAGACCTCCAGGGTCAGCCCCAGCATTTT. Translating gives CASSLDLQGQPQHF. The chain couples TRBV11-2 to TRBJ1-5, with D perhaps TRBD1 (5 bases). The length of the CDR3 is 14 residues. CDR1 and CDR2 from the germline V gene are SGHAT and FQNNGV. Deletions cut 0 bases from V and 6 bases from J, with 9 bases between.

This chain connects TRBV30 to TRBJ2-1, with TRBD2 as a possible D gene (6 bases). The germline V and J ends were trimmed by 3 bases and 8 bases, with 11 bases remaining between them. Germline V gives CDR1 GTSNPN, CDR2 SVGIG (reference sequence). The CDR3 consists of 12 residues. In nucleotides, the CDR3 is TGTGCCTGGAGCCCCCGCGGGGATGAGCAGTTCTTC. It specifies CAWSPRGDEQFF.

This chain uses TRBV7-8 with TRBJ2-7; TRBD1 agrees at 8 bases. Germline-derived CDR1 and CDR2 are SGHVS and FQNEAQ. The V gene end was trimmed by 3 bases and the J gene end by 2 bases; junction bases not matched to a gene: 6. The CDR3 is 15 residues long. CDR3 in amino acids: CASSFRTGTPYEQYF. The CDR3 region has the DNA TGTGCCAGCAGCTTCCGGACAGGGACCCCCTACGAGCAGTACTTC.

The chain employs TRBV18 and TRBJ1-3, with D maybe TRBD1 (6 bases). The CDR3 contains 15 residues. V was shortened by 0 bases and J by 3 bases, with 9 bases between the two germline ends. Germline V gene sequence: CDR1 KGHSH, CDR2 LQKENI. CDR3 DNA sequence: TGTGCCAGCTCACCACCGGCAGGGGTTGGAAACACCATATATTTT. Encoded protein: CASSPPAGVGNTIYF.

The chain links TRBV30 to TRBJ2-3; TRBD2 matches at 15 bases. CDR3 length: 16 amino acids. In germline, CDR1 is GTSNPN, CDR2 SVGIG (reference sequence). V lost 2 bases and J lost 6; bases outside the gene matches: 6. This chain's CDR3 is CAWSTGLAGGGDTQYF. CDR3 sequence (DNA): TGTGCCTGGAGTACCGGACTAGCGGGAGGGGGGGATACGCAGTATTTT.

This sequence joins TRBV6-5 and TRBJ2-3; D is uncertain. CDR1 is MNHEY, CDR2 SVGAGI, per germline. The CDR3 has 14 residues. Trimming stripped 6 bases from V and 0 bases from J, with 10 bases between. The CDR3 coding sequence is TGTGCCAGCAGGCCACAGAGTAGCACAGATACGCAGTATTTT. Its translation: CASRPQSSTDTQYF.

In the case of this clone: The identical CDR3 is also encoded by other nucleotide sequences in the sample. The genes are TRBV19 and TRBJ2-2; D is unclear. The CDR3 loop spans 14 amino acids. Per germline, CDR1 LNHDA and CDR2 SQIVND (reference sequence). The V end was cut by 1 base, the J end by 1 base, with 4 bases between. The CDR3 nucleotides read TGTGCCAGTAGTATAGGCGGGAACACCGGGGAGCTGTTTTTT. It encodes CASSIGGNTGELFF.

This chain links TRBV6-1 with TRBJ2-1, with 7 bases aligning to TRBD1. The CDR3 consists of 14 residues. CDR1 is MNHNS and CDR2 is SASEGT in the germline V gene. Losses at the gene ends were 6 bases for V and 0 bases for J; bases not matched to a gene: 2. CDR3 in amino acids: CASSRDSSYNEQFF. The CDR3 nucleotides are TGTGCCAGCAGCCGGGACAGCTCCTACAATGAGCAGTTCTTC.

The chain links TRBV7-2 to TRBJ2-7, with D unclear. The CDR3 sequence is 14 residues long. CDR1 is SGHTA and CDR2 is FQGNSA in the germline V gene. With 0 bases removed from V and 2 bases from J, the gap between germline ends came to 8 bases. CDR3 region: CASSLARNTYEQYF. The CDR3 DNA reads as TGTGCCAGCAGCTTAGCTAGGAATACCTACGAGCAGTACTTC.

For the CDR3, the DNA is TGTGCCACCAGCAGAGATGGGGTCCGGAGCGGGAGGATGATAAACATTCAGTACTTC. The encoded protein is CATSRDGVRSGRMINIQYF. The chain employs TRBV15 and TRBJ2-4; TRBD2 agrees at 9 bases. Germline V CDR1 and CDR2: LNHNV, YYDKDF (reference sequence). The V and J ends lost 0 bases and 6 bases, in that order; junction bases with no gene match: 15. The CDR3 spans 19 residues.

For this clone: A much larger clone lies a single base off, so this may be a read error. V gene TRBV30 combines with J gene TRBJ1-1; the D is unclear. The CDR3 is 13 amino acids. Trimming left V 5 bases short and J 1 base short, with 11 bases between. Germline CDR1 GTSNPN, CDR2 SVGIG (reference sequence). CDR3 region: CAWGRNENTEAFF. The CDR3 coding sequence is TGTGCCTGGGGCCGTAATGAGAACACTGAAGCTTTCTTT.

The J gene is TRBJ2-5, the V gene TRBV5-1; D uncertain. Germline CDR1 reads SGHRS; CDR2 reads YFSETQ. The CDR3 has 14 residues. V lost 0 bases and J lost 1, with 7 bases in between. The CDR3 is CASSLVDSQETQYF. The CDR3 DNA is TGCGCCAGCAGCTTGGTCGACTCCCAAGAGACCCAGTACTTC.

Regarding this clone: A much larger clone lies a single base off, so this may be a read error. The rearrangement uses TRBV10-1 and TRBJ2-2; 11 nucleotides agree with TRBD2. This CDR3 spans 18 amino acids. CDR1 is WNHNN and CDR2 is SYGVQD in the germline V gene (reference sequence). The V gene end was trimmed by 11 bases and the J gene end by 3 bases; junction bases not matched to a gene: 17. The CDR3 region has the DNA TGCGCCTGCCCGCCGGCGGCTAGCGGGAGGCGGTACACCGGGGAGCTGTTTTTT. Translating it yields CACPPAASGRRYTGELFF.

V is TRBV5-6 and J is TRBJ1-1; tentative D call: TRBD1 (5 bases). The V and J ends lost 0 bases and 2 bases respectively, with 14 bases between them. Germline-derived CDR1 and CDR2 are SGHDT and YYEEEE. There are 16 residues in the CDR3. The CDR3 here is CASSLAPTEINTEAFF. In DNA, the CDR3 is TGTGCCAGCAGCTTGGCCCCGACAGAGATTAACACTGAAGCTTTCTTT.

A word on this clone: A much larger clone differs from this one at a single base, so this may be a read error. The J gene is TRBJ1-2, the V gene TRBV11-1; 10 nucleotides agree with TRBD1. This CDR3 contains 16 residues. With 5 bases clipped from V and 2 bases from J, the junction kept 8 bases outside the gene matches. Per germline, CDR1 SGHAT and CDR2 FQDESV (reference sequence). This chain's CDR3 is CASSPGQGRINYGYTF. The CDR3 DNA follows: TGTGCCAGCAGCCCGGGACAGGGGCGTATAAACTATGGCTACACCTTC.

This chain joins TRBV30 and TRBJ2-1; 11 bases line up with TRBD2. After removal of 4 bases from V and 9 bases from J, the junction contained 20 bases not matched to a gene. The CDR3 covers 18 residues. Germline V gene lookup returns CDR1 GTSNPN and CDR2 SVGIG (reference sequence). This CDR3 reads CAWTLLAGDLKFSSEQFF. The CDR3 DNA reads TGTGCCTGGACCCTACTAGCGGGAGACCTTAAATTCTCGAGTGAGCAGTTCTTC.

V is TRBV6-1 and J is TRBJ1-5; 11 nucleotides agree with TRBD1. The CDR3 is 16 amino acids. Unmatched junction bases numbered 1, after V lost 1 base and J lost 2 bases. CDR1 is MNHNS, CDR2 SASEGT, per germline. This chain's CDR3 is CASSEGTGGRNQPQHF. CDR3 bases: TGTGCCAGCAGTGAAGGGACAGGGGGCCGCAATCAGCCCCAGCATTTT.

This clone was seen a handful of times. CDR3 coding DNA: TGTGCCAGCAGCGCCCCGACAGGGATAGCGGGAGCGGGTGAGCAGTTCTTC. Translated: CASSAPTGIAGAGEQFF. This chain links TRBV9 with TRBJ2-1, with 9 bases lining up with TRBD2. The CDR3 length is 17 residues. Losses at the gene ends were 3 bases for V and 9 bases for J; bases not matched to a gene: 16. Germline-derived CDR1 and CDR2 are SGDLS and YYNGEE.

This clone appeared a single time. The chain is built from TRBV9 and TRBJ1-2; unclear D gene. Per germline, CDR1 SGDLS and CDR2 YYNGEE. Trimming removed 4 bases at V and 7 bases at J, with 20 bases between. The CDR3 sequence is 15 residues long. CDR3 nucleotide sequence: TGTGCCAGCAGCCCCTTTGAGGTCGAATTCTCTGGCTACACCTTC. It yields the protein CASSPFEVEFSGYTF.